The sequence of this TCR beta chain was determined in a study of blood T cell repertoires in COVID-19. Study-wide background: Some COVID-19 samples were acute and others convalescent; all came from the United States, Italy and Spain.

Germline V CDR1 and CDR2: KGHSH, LQKENI. The CDR3 contains 13 residues. Trimming took off 3 bases at V and 3 bases at J, with 8 bases between the two ends. Assay used: immunoSEQ multiplex PCR; TCRdb lists only in-frame clones, some missing. The sample has roughly 240,000 clones, roughly 85% seen once. The specimen was peripheral blood. The sequence came from a man in his forties or fifties with COVID-19, enrolled during active disease. V gene TRBV18 combines with J gene TRBJ1-1; no clear D. DNA of the CDR3: TGTGCCAGCTCACCGTCCGTTGACACTGAAGCTTTCTTT. This encodes CASSPSVDTEAFF.